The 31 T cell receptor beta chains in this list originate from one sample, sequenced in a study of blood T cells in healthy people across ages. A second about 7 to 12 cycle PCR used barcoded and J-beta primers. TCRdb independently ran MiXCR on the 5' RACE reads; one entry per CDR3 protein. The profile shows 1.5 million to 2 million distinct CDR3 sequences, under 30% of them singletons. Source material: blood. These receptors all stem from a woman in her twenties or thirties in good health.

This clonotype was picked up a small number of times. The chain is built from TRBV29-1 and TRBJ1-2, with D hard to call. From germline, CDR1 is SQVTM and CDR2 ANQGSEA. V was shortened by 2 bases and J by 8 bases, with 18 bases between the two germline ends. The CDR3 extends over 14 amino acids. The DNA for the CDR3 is TGCAGCGTTGAAAGCCCAAGGGCGGATAAAGGCTACACCTTC. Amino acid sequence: CSVESPRADKGYTF.

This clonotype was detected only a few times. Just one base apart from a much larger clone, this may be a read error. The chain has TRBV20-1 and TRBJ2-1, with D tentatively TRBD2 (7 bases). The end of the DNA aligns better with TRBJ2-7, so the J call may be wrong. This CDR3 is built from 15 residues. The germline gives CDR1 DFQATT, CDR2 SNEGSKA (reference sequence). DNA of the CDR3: TGCAGTGCTAGGGACGGGGGGCGGGATAACAATGAGCAGTACTTC. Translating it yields CSARDGGRDNNEQYF.

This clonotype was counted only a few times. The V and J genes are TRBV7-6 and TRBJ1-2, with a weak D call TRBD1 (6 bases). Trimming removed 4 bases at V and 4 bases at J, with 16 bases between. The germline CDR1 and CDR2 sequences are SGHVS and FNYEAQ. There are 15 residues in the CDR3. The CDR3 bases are TGTGCCAGCAGCTCCTTAGGGGGGGCGGCCTATGGCTACACCTTC. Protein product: CASSSLGGAAYGYTF.

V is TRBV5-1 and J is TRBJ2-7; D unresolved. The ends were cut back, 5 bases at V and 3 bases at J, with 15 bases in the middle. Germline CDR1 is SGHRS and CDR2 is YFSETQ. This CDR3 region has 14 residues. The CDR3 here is CASRPLTALYEQYF. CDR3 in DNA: TGCGCCAGCAGACCACTGACGGCGCTCTACGAGCAGTACTTC.

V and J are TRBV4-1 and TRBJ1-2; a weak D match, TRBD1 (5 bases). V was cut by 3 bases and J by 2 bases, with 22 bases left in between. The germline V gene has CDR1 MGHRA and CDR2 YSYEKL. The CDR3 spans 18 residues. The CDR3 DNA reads TGCGCCAGCAGCCAGTCGACGGGAGGGGTCAAGGGAAACTATGGCTACACCTTC. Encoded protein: CASSQSTGGVKGNYGYTF.

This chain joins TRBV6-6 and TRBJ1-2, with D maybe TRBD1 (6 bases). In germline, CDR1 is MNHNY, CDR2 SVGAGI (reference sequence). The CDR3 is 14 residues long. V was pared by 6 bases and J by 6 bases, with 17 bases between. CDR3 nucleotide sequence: TGTGCCAGCAGCCCCTCCGGGGGCTTTGATGGCTACACCTTC. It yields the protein CASSPSGGFDGYTF.

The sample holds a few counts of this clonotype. The CDR3 DNA follows: TGTGCCAGCAGCGCACAGGGGGCTTTCGGCCAAGAGACCCAGTACTTC. It yields the protein CASSAQGAFGQETQYF. This chain links TRBV9 with TRBJ2-5, with TRBD1 matching 9 bases. This CDR3 is 16 amino acids long. Germline V lookup: CDR1 SGDLS, CDR2 YYNGEE. After removal of 3 bases from V and 1 base from J, the junction contained 7 bases not matched to a gene. The complete variable domain, with remaining parts taken from reference TRBV9 and TRBJ2-5, reads DSGVTQTPKHLITATGQRVTLRCSPRSGDLSVYWYQQSLDQGLQFLIQYYNGEERAKGNILERFSAQQFPDLHSELNLSSLELGDSALYFCASSAQGAFGQETQYFGPGTRLLVL.

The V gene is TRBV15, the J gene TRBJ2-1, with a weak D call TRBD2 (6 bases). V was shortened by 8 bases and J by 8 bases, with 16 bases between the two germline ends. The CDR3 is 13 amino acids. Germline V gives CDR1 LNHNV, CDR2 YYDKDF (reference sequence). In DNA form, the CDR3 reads TGTGCCACCCGGAGGGAACGGGGCGATGAGCAGTTCTTC. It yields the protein CATRRERGDEQFF.

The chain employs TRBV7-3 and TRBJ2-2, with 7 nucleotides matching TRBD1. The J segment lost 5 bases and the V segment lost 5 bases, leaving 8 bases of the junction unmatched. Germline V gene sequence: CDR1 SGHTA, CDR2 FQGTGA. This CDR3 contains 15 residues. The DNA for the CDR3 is TGTGCCAGCAGCGCAAACAGGGGTCATACCGGGGAGCTGTTTTTT. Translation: CASSANRGHTGELFF.

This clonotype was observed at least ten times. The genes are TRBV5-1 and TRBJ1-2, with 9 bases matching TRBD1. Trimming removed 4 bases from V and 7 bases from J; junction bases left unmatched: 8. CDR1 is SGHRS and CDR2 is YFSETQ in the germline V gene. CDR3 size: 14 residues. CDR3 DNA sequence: TGCGCCAGCAGCGCGGCCGGGACAGGGACTGGCTACACCTTC. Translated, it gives CASSAAGTGTGYTF.

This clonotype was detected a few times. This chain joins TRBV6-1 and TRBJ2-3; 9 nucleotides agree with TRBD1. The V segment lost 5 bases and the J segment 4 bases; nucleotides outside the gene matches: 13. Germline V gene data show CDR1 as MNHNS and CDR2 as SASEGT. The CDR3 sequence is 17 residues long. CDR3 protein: CASSLPRDRVSADTQYF. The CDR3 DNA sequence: TGTGCCAGCAGTCTCCCTCGGGACAGGGTTTCCGCAGATACGCAGTATTTT.

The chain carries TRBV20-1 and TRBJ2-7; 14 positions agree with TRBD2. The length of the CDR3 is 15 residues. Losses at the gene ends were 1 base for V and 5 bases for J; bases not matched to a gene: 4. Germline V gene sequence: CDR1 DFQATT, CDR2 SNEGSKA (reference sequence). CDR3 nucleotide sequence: TGCAGTGCTAGAGGACTAGCGGGAGGGCGCGACGAGCAGTACTTC. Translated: CSARGLAGGRDEQYF.

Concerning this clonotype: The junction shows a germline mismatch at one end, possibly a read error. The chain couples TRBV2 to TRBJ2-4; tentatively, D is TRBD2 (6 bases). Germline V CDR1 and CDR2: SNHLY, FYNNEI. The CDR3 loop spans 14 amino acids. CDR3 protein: CASSYNRDSTFQYF. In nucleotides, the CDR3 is TGCGCCAGCAGTTACAACCGGGACTCTACGTTTCAGTACTTC.

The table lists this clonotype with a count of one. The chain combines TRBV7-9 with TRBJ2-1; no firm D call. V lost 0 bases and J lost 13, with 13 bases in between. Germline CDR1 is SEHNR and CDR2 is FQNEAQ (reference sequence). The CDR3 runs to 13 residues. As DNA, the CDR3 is TGTGCCAGCAGCTTAGCGGTTGGAGAGACCCAGTTCTTC. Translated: CASSLAVGETQFF.

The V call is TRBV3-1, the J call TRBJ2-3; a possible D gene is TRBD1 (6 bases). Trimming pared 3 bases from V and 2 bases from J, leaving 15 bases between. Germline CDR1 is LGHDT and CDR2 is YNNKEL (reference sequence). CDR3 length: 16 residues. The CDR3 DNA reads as TGTGCCAGCAGCCACCCCCGGACAGCCCTCACAGATACGCAGTATTTT. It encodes CASSHPRTALTDTQYF.

Here the CDR3 reads CASSPSVMNGYTF. The DNA of the CDR3 is TGTGCCAGCTCACCATCCGTAATGAATGGCTACACCTTC. The chain combines TRBV18 with TRBJ1-2; D remains unclear. The CDR3 is made up of 13 amino acids. Looked up from germline, CDR1 is KGHSH and CDR2 is LQKENI. V lost 2 bases and J lost 6, with 10 bases in between. The variable domain in full, with the rest retrieved from reference TRBV18 and TRBJ1-2, is NAGVMQNPRHLVRRRGQEARLRCSPMKGHSHVYWYRQLPEEGLKFMVYLQKENIIDESGMPKERFSAEFPKEGPSILRIQQVVRGDSAAYFCASSPSVMNGYTFGSGTRLTVV.

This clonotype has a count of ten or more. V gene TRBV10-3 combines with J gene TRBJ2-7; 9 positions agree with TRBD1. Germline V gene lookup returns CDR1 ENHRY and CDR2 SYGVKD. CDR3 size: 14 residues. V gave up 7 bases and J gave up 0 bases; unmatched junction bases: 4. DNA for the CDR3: TGTGCCATCATGGCGACAGGGGGCTCCTACGAGCAGTACTTC. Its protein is CAIMATGGSYEQYF.

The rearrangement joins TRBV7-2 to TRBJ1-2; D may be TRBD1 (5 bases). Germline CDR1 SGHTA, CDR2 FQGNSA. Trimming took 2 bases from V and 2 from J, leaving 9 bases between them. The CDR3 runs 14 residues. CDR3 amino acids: CASSLQDKNYGYTF. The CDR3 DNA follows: TGTGCCAGCAGCTTACAGGACAAGAACTATGGCTACACCTTC. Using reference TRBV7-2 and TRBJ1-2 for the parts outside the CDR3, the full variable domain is GAGVSQSPSNKVTEKGKDVELRCDPISGHTALYWYRQSLGQGLEFLIYFQGNSAPDKSGLPSDRFSAERTGGSVSTLTIQRTQQEDSAVYLCASSLQDKNYGYTFGSGTRLTVV.

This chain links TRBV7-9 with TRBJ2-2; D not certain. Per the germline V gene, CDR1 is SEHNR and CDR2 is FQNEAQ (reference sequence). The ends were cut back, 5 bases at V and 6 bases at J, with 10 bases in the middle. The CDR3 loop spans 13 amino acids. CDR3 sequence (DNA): TGTGCCAGCAGCCCCCTTAGACCCGGGGAGCTGTTTTTT. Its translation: CASSPLRPGELFF. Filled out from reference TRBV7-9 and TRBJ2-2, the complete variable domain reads DTGVSQNPRHKITKRGQNVTFRCDPISEHNRLYWYRQTLGQGPEFLTYFQNEAQLEKSRLLSDRFSAERPKGSFSTLEIQRTEQGDSAMYLCASSPLRPGELFFGEGSRLTVL.

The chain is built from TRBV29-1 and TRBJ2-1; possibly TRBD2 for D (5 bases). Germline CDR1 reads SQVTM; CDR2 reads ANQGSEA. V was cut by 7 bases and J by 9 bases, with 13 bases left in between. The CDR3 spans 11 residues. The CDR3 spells CSAWHRGEQFF. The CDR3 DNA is TGCAGCGCATGGCATCGGGGTGAGCAGTTCTTC.

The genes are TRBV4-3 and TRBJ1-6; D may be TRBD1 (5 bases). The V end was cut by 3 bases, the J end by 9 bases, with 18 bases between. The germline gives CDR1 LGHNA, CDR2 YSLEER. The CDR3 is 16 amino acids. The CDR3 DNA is TGCGCCAGCAGCCATGTGGACAAAGGACGTAGTTCACCCCTCCACTTT. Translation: CASSHVDKGRSSPLHF.

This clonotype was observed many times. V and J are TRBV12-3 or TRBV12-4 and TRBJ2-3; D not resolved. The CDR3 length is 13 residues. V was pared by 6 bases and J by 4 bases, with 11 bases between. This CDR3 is CASSEDRADTQYF. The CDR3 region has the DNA TGTGCCAGCAGCGAGGACCGCGCAGATACGCAGTATTTT.

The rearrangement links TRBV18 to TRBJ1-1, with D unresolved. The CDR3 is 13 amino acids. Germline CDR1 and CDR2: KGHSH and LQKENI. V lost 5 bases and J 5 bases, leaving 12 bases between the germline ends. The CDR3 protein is CASSSSEKTEAFF. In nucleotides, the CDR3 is TGTGCCAGCTCATCAAGCGAGAAGACTGAAGCTTTCTTT.

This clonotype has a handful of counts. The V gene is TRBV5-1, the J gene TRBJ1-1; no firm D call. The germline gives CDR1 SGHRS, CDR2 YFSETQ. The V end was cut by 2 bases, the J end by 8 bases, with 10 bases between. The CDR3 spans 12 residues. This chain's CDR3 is CASSLDAFEAFF. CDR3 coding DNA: TGCGCCAGCAGCTTAGACGCCTTCGAAGCTTTCTTT.

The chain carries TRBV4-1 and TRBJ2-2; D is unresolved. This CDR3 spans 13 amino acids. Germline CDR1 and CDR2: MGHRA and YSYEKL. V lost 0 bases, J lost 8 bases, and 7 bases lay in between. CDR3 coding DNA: TGCGCCAGCAGCCAAGAGTCACCGGGGGAGCTGTTTTTT. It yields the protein CASSQESPGELFF.

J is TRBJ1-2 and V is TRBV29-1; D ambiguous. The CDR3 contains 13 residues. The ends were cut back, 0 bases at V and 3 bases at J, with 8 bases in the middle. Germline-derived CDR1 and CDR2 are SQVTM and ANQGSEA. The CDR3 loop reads CSVEELGDYGYTF. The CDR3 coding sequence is TGCAGCGTTGAAGAATTGGGAGACTATGGCTACACCTTC. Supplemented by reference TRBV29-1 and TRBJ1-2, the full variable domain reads SAVISQKPSRDICQRGTSLTIQCQVDSQVTMMFWYRQQPGQSLTLIATANQGSEATYESGFVIDKFPISRPNLTFSTLTVSNMSPEDSSIYLCSVEELGDYGYTFGSGTRLTVV.

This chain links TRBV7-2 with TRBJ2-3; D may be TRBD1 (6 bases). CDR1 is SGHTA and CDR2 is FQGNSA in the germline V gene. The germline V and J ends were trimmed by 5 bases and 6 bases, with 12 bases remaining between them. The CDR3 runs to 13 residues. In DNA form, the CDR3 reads TGTACCAGCAGCGTACAGGGAGCCGATACGCAGTATTTT. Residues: CTSSVQGADTQYF.

Here the CDR3 reads CASSDSGSAKDTQYF. Written as DNA, the CDR3 is TGTGCCAGCAGTGACTCTGGGTCAGCCAAAGATACGCAGTATTTT. The rearrangement uses TRBV6-4 and TRBJ2-3; no reliable D call. This CDR3 comprises 15 residues. The germline V gene encodes CDR1 MRHNA and CDR2 SNTAGT. Between the trimmed V and J ends, which lost 0 bases and 5 bases, there was a span of 12 bases.

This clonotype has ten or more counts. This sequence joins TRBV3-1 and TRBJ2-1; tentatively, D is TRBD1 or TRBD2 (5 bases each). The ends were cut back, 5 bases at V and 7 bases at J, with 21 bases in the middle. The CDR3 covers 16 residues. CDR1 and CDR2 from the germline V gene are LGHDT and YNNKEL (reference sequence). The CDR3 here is CASSGHDGTIRNEQFF. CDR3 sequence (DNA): TGTGCCAGCAGCGGACATGATGGGACCATCAGGAATGAGCAGTTCTTC.

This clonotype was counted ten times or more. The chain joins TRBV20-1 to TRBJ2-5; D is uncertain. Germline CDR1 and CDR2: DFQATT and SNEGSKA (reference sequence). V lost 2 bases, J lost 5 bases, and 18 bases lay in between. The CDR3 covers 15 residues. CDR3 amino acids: CSARTQAWVGETQYF. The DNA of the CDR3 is TGCAGTGCTAGAACCCAGGCCTGGGTAGGGGAGACCCAGTACTTC.

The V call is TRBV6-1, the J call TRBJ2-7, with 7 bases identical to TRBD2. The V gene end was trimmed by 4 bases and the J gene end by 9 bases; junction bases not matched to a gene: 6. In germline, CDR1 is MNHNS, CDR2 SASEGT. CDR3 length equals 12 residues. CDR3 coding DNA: TGTGCCAGCAGTGGGCTAGCGGTCGGGCAGTACTTC. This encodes CASSGLAVGQYF.